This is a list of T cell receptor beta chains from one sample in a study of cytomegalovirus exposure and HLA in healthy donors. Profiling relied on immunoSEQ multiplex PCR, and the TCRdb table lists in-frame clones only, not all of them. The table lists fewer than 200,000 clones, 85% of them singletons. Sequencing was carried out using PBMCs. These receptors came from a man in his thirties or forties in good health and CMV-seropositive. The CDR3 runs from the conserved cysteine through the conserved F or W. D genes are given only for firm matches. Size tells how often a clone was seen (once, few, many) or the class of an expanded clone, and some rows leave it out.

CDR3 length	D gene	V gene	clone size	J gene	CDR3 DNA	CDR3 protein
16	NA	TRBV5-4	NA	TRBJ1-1	TGTGCCAGCAGCTCCGGACAGCTGGGGGTGAACACTGAAGCTTTCTTT	CASSSGQLGVNTEAFF
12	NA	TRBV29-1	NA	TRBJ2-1	TGCAGCGTCGGAGGGGCTAGCTACGTTCCGTTCTTC	CSVGGASYVPFF
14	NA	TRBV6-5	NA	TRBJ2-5	TGTGCCAGCAGTTACTCGACGGGGTGGGAGACCCAGTACTTC	CASSYSTGWETQYF
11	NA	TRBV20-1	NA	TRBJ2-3	TGCAGTGCCCCATTCCCAGATACGCAGTATTTT	CSAPFPDTQYF
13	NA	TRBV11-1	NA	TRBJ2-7	TGTGCCAGCAGCTTAGGAACACCGTACGAGCAGTACTTC	CASSLGTPYEQYF
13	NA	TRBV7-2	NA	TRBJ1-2	TGTGCCAGCAGCTCGCTGACAGTCTATGGCTACACCTTC	CASSSLTVYGYTF
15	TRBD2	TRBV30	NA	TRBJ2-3	TGTGCCTGGGAGTTAACGGGAGGGGGCACAGATACGCAGTATTTT	CAWELTGGGTDTQYF
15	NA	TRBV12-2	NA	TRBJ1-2	TGTGCAAGCCCTCCCGGGCACAGGCTTAACTATGGCTACACCTTC	CASPPGHRLNYGYTF
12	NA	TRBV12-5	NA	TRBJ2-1	TGTGCTAGTGACAGGGCTTACAATGAGCAGTTCTTC	CASDRAYNEQFF
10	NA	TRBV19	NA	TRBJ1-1	TGTGCCAGGCACAGGGTCCGGGCTTTCTTT	CARHRVRAFF
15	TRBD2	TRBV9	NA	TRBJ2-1	TGTGCCAGCGGTCGGACTAGCGGGTTCTACAATGAGCAGTTCTTC	CASGRTSGFYNEQFF
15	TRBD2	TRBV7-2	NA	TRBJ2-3	TGTGCCAGCAGGATGAGCGGGGCAGGTACAGATACGCAGTATTTT	CASRMSGAGTDTQYF
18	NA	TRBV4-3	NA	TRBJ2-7	TGCGCCAGCAGCCAAGATACCACGCTCCTCAGGGGAACCTACGAGCAGTACTTC	CASSQDTTLLRGTYEQYF
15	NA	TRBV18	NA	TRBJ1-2	TGTGCCAGCTCAACAAGCTCTCAGGGAAGTTGGAGCTACACCTTC	CASSTSSQGSWSYTF
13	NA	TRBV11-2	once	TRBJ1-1	TGTGCCAGCAGCCCACACCTGAACACTGAAGCTTTCTTT	CASSPHLNTEAFF
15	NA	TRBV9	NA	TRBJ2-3	TGTGCCAGCAGCGTTAGGACAGCCAGCACAGATACGCAGTATTTT	CASSVRTASTDTQYF
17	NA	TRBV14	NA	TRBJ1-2	TGTGCCAGCAGCCCCGGGTCTGGGTACCCTCCGTCCTATGGCTACACCTTC	CASSPGSGYPPSYGYTF
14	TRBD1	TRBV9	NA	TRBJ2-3	TGTGCCAGCAGCCCAGGGGGAATTACAGATACGCAGTATTTT	CASSPGGITDTQYF
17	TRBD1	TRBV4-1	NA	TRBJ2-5	TGCGCCAGCAGCCAAAGTATGGTGACAGGGGTAAGGGAGACCCAGTACTTC	CASSQSMVTGVRETQYF
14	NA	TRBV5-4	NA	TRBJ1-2	TGTGCCAGCAGCTTGGACACAGCAGCCTGGGGCTACACCTTC	CASSLDTAAWGYTF
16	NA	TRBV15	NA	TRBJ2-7	TGTGCCACCAGCAGGCCATCGGACAGACTCTCTGCCGAGCAGTACTTC	CATSRPSDRLSAEQYF
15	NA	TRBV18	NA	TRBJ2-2	TGTGCCAGCTCACCAACCACTCTGAACACCGGGGAGCTGTTTTTT	CASSPTTLNTGELFF
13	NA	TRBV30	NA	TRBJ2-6	TGTGCCTGGAGTGGGCCTGGGGCCAACGTCCTGACTTTC	CAWSGPGANVLTF
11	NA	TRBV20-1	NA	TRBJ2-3	TGCAGTGCTAGACGGTCAGATACGCAGTATTTT	CSARRSDTQYF
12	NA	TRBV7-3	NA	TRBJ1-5	TGTGCCAGCAGCTTGGCAAATCAGCCCCAGCATTTT	CASSLANQPQHF
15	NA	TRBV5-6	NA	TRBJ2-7	TGTGCCAGCAGCCAAACAGGGACACTTTCCTACGAGCAGTACTTC	CASSQTGTLSYEQYF
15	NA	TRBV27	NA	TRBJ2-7	TGTGCCAGCAGTTTTGGGCAAGGAAGCTCCTACGAGCAGTACTTC	CASSFGQGSSYEQYF
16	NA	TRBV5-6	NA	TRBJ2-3	TGTGCCAGCAGCTCAGGGGCCTTCAGGAGCACAGATACGCAGTATTTT	CASSSGAFRSTDTQYF
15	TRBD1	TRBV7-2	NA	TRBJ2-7	TGTGCCAGCAGCTTCCCCGGACAGGGGGGCTGCGAGCAGTACTTC	CASSFPGQGGCEQYF
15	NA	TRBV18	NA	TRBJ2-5	TGTGCCAGCTCACCGCCAATTAGGACAGAGGAGACCCAGTACTTC	CASSPPIRTEETQYF
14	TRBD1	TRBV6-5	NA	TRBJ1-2	TGTGCCAGCAGCCGACAGGGAAGCAACTATGGCTACACCTTC	CASSRQGSNYGYTF
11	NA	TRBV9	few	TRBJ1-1	TGTGCCAGCAGCCAGGTCACTGAAGCTTTCTTT	CASSQVTEAFF
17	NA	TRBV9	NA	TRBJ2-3	TGTGCCAGCAGCGTAGAGGGAGGTAGCGCTAGCACAGATACGCAGTATTTT	CASSVEGGSASTDTQYF
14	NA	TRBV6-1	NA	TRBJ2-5	TGTGCCAGCAGTGAGGACTTCCGAGGAGAGACCCAGTACTTC	CASSEDFRGETQYF
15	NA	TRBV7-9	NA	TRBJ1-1	TGTTCCAGCAGCTTACTAGGCAGTTCGGGCACTGAAGCTTTCTTT	CSSSLLGSSGTEAFF
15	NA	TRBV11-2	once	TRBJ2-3	TGTGCCAGCAGCTTGAACATTCATAGCACAGATACGCAGTATTTT	CASSLNIHSTDTQYF
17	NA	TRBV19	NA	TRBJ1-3	TGTGCCAGTAGTGCATTAACCGCAGGGATCGCTGGAAACACCATATATTTT	CASSALTAGIAGNTIYF
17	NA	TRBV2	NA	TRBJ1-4	TGTGCCAGCAGTGAATTGGACTCACTGACAACTAATGAAAAACTGTTTTTT	CASSELDSLTTNEKLFF
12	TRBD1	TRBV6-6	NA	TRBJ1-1	TGTGCCAGCAGTTATTACAGGGGTGAAGCTTTCTTT	CASSYYRGEAFF
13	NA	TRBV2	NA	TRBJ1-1	TGTGCCAGCAGTGAAGCGGGGCCCACTGAAGCTTTCTTT	CASSEAGPTEAFF
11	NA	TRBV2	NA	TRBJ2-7	TGTGCCAGCAAACACTACTACGAGCAGTACTTC	CASKHYYEQYF
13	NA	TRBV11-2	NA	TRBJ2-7	TGTGCCAGCAGCTTAGTAGCTAGCTACGAGCAGTACTTC	CASSLVASYEQYF
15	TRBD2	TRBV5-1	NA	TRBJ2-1	TGCGCCAGCAGTCTCCTAGCGGGAGTTGGCAATGAGCAGTTCTTC	CASSLLAGVGNEQFF
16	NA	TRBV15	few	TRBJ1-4	TGTGCCACCAGCAGGGGAAGACAGAAGGGTGATGAAAAACTGTTTTTT	CATSRGRQKGDEKLFF
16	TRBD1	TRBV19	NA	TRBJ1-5	TGTGCCAGTCGGAGGGACAGGGGGAACGGGCATCAGCCCCAGCATTTT	CASRRDRGNGHQPQHF